Sequencing of this TCR beta chain was carried out in a study of PD-L1 blockade in urothelial cancer. Overall study: Patients with male sex and bladder-origin urothelial cancer accounted for most of the 29 enrolled.

CDR1 SGHDN and CDR2 FVKESK come from the germline V gene. J gave up 1 base and V 4 bases, and 5 bases lay outside the gene matches. The CDR3 covers 16 residues. Locally advanced or metastatic urothelial carcinoma affected the patients. Synthetic templates analogous to TCR were spiked into all PCRs individually. This table comes from immunoSEQ multiplex PCR, and its TCRdb copy is limited to in-frame clones, with some not included. Altogether tens of thousands of clones are present, approximately 86% being singletons, with the ten largest covering around 5.3%. This specimen was PBMCs, taken around atezolizumab (anti-PD-L1) treatment. This TCR was recovered from a woman in her 70s with urothelial cancer. This sequence joins TRBV14 and TRBJ2-3, with 10 bases matching TRBD2. The CDR3 is CASSPGLAGGTDTQYF. The CDR3 DNA is TGTGCCAGCAGCCCGGGTCTAGCGGGAGGCACAGATACGCAGTATTTT.